The 5 T cell receptor beta chains below were found in one sample sequenced in a study of blood T cells in healthy people across ages. Primers used in a second PCR of roughly 7 to 11 cycles were a sample-barcoded 5' primer and a J-beta primer mix. TCRdb re-called the 5' RACE reads through MiXCR, storing one row per CDR3 protein. The sample consists of roughly 1.5 million distinct CDR3 sequences, around 40% of them appearing once. The specimen sequenced was blood. The receptors shown here come from a young woman in good health.

The rearrangement joins TRBV5-1 to TRBJ2-1; 7 bases agree with TRBD1. This CDR3 has 11 amino acids. V lost 4 bases and J lost 15; bases outside the gene matches: 7. Per the germline V gene, CDR1 is SGHRS and CDR2 is YFSETQ. This chain's CDR3 is CASSRDSQLFF. CDR3 DNA: TGCGCCAGCAGCCGGGACAGTCAGCTGTTCTTC. Based on the CDR3 plus reference TRBV5-1 and TRBJ2-1, the full variable domain is KAGVTQTPRYLIKTRGQQVTLSCSPISGHRSVSWYQQTPGQGLQFLFEYFSETQRNKGNFPGRFSGRQFSNSRSEMNVSTLELGDSALYLCASSRDSQLFFGPGTRLTVL.

The chain joins TRBV7-9 to TRBJ1-1; 9 positions agree with TRBD1. The length of the CDR3 is 17 residues. Germline V CDR1 and CDR2: SEHNR, FQNEAQ (reference sequence). The J segment lost 5 bases and the V segment lost 4 bases, leaving 14 bases of the junction unmatched. Here the CDR3 DNA reads TGTGCCAGCAGCTCGTTCCGGGACAGGGTCCGGAGGACTGAAGCTTTCTTT. It yields the protein CASSSFRDRVRRTEAFF.

This clonotype came up a few times. The gene calls are TRBV2 and TRBJ2-1; D remains unclear. This CDR3 has 12 amino acids. The germline V gene encodes CDR1 SNHLY and CDR2 FYNNEI. Trimming shortened V by 3 bases and J by 6 bases, and 6 bases separated the two germline ends. In DNA, the CDR3 is TGTGCCAGCAGTGATGGCCCCAATGAGCAGTTCTTC. Translated: CASSDGPNEQFF.

This clonotype has only a few counts. The chain uses TRBV12-3 or TRBV12-4 and TRBJ2-2; tentatively, D is TRBD1 (6 bases). The CDR3 extends over 14 amino acids. Trimming left V 6 bases short and J 7 bases short, with 15 bases between. In nucleotides, the CDR3 is TGTGCCAGCAGCTTACAGGGACAAGGCGGGGAGCTGTTTTTT. It encodes CASSLQGQGGELFF.

The chain carries TRBV18 and TRBJ2-5; maybe TRBD1 (7 bases). This CDR3 contains 16 residues. The V gene's germline CDR1 is KGHSH and CDR2 LQKENI. V lost 3 bases, J lost 2 bases, and 16 bases lay in between. The CDR3 spells CASSPSRQGGQETQYF. DNA of the CDR3: TGTGCCAGCTCACCCTCCAGACAGGGAGGACAAGAGACCCAGTACTTC.